This TCR beta chain was observed in a study of blood T cell repertoires in COVID-19. In the study overall: Spain, Italy and the United States supplied samples that represented acute and convalescent COVID-19. Sources were T cells, B-cell-depleted T cells, or PBMCs; the material itself was cDNA or gDNA.

The germline V gene encodes CDR1 MDHEN and CDR2 SYDVKM. The CDR3 covers 14 residues. V lost 8 bases and J lost 5; bases outside the gene matches: 9. As processed by the authors: Estimates of nucleated cell counts were drawn from the amplification of reference gene primers. Assay used: immunoSEQ multiplex PCR; TCRdb lists only in-frame clones, some missing. V and J calls and clone size follow that table, whereas D and trimming were derived from the DNA. The sample has 60,000 to 95,000 clones, around 67% seen once. The sequence was collected from a human donor with acute or convalescent COVID-19. The donor label of this sample is uncertain. Sequencing was carried out using peripheral blood. The genes are TRBV28 and TRBJ1-1, with 9 nucleotides matching TRBD1. The CDR3 DNA reads TGTGCCAGCGGGACAGGGCGGGTATGGACTGAAGCTTTCTTT. Protein: CASGTGRVWTEAFF.